Listed here are 26 T cell receptor beta chains from one sample, sequenced in a study of OX40 agonist ivuxolimab in advanced cancers. The protocol was immunoSEQ multiplex PCR, while the TCRdb copy is restricted to in-frame clones and leaves out a portion. This table has about 44,000 clones, 70% to 90% appearing once. Sequencing was performed on CD4+ or CD8+ T cells sorted from blood, taken in a trial of the OX40 agonist ivuxolimab. The receptors come from an adult with an advanced solid tumor such as melanoma, head and neck, liver or kidney cancer.

This clone was seen just once. This chain's CDR3 is CASRGLMSDTQYF. DNA of the CDR3: TGTGCCAGCAGGGGCTTGATGTCAGATACGCAGTATTTT. The rearrangement uses TRBV27 and TRBJ2-3, with no clear D. The CDR3 runs to 13 residues. V shed 6 bases and J shed 4 bases, with 11 bases lying between them. Germline V gives CDR1 MNHEY, CDR2 SMNVEV (reference sequence).

The chain recombines TRBV5-6 with TRBJ1-2; no firm D call. The CDR3 has 14 amino acids. V lost 0 bases, J lost 6 bases, and 12 bases lay in between. Germline assignment: CDR1 SGHDT and CDR2 YYEEEE. The CDR3 is CASSLAGSGDGYTF. The DNA for the CDR3 is TGTGCCAGCAGCTTGGCCGGGAGTGGAGATGGCTACACCTTC.

This chain connects TRBV30 to TRBJ2-1, with 11 bases that match TRBD2. Germline V gene data show CDR1 as GTSNPN and CDR2 as SVGIG (reference sequence). V lost 4 bases to trimming and J lost 6 bases; unmatched junction nucleotides: 2. This CDR3 comprises 13 residues. CDR3 in DNA: TGTGCCTGGAATCTAGCGGGGGGCAATGAGCAGTTCTTC. This encodes CAWNLAGGNEQFF.

This chain uses TRBV11-2 with TRBJ1-6; D uncertain. The V end was cut by 1 base, the J end by 10 bases, with 8 bases between. CDR3 length equals 13 residues. Germline V lookup: CDR1 SGHAT, CDR2 FQNNGV. The CDR3 DNA reads TGTGCCAGCAGCTTAGTGGCGATATCACCCCTCCACTTT. As protein: CASSLVAISPLHF.

The chain recombines TRBV27 with TRBJ2-5; 8 bases line up with TRBD2. Trimming at V came to 6 bases and at J to 1 base, leaving 22 bases not matched to a gene. Germline V gene lookup returns CDR1 MNHEY and CDR2 SMNVEV (reference sequence). CDR3 size: 20 residues. For the CDR3, the DNA is TGTGCCAGCAGCCCTAGGGGGGGATTCACGGGACTAGAATCCCAAGAGACCCAGTACTTC. Translated: CASSPRGGFTGLESQETQYF.

The gene calls are TRBV7-8 and TRBJ2-7, with a weak D call TRBD1 (8 bases). The CDR3 length is 15 residues. Deletions cut 4 bases from V and 1 base from J, with 14 bases between. CDR1 is SGHVS and CDR2 is FQNEAQ in the germline V gene. The CDR3 region has the DNA TGTGCCAGCAGCTCGGACAGGGAGGGATCCTACGAGCAGTACTTC. Encoded protein: CASSSDREGSYEQYF.

The chain uses TRBV5-1 and TRBJ1-5; TRBD1 might be the D (5 bases). This CDR3 region has 15 residues. Germline V CDR1 and CDR2: SGHRS, YFSETQ. V gave up 2 bases and J gave up 4 bases, with 13 bases separating them. The CDR3 sequence is CASSLGTYANQPQHF. CDR3 sequence (DNA): TGCGCCAGCAGCTTAGGGACCTACGCGAATCAGCCCCAGCATTTT. Combining the CDR3 with reference TRBV5-1 and TRBJ1-5 gives the whole variable domain KAGVTQTPRYLIKTRGQQVTLSCSPISGHRSVSWYQQTPGQGLQFLFEYFSETQRNKGNFPGRFSGRQFSNSRSEMNVSTLELGDSALYLCASSLGTYANQPQHFGDGTRLSIL.

The rearrangement uses TRBV28 and TRBJ2-5, with TRBD1 identical over 7 bases. Losses at the gene ends were 6 bases for V and 4 bases for J; bases not matched to a gene: 5. Germline values: CDR1 MDHEN, CDR2 SYDVKM. The CDR3 contains 13 residues. CDR3 protein: CASRGRGRETQYF. CDR3 nucleotide sequence: TGTGCCAGCAGGGGAAGGGGGCGAGAGACCCAGTACTTC.

The chain combines TRBV10-3 with TRBJ1-4; D is unresolved. Germline assignment: CDR1 ENHRY and CDR2 SYGVKD. CDR3 length: 14 amino acids. The ends were cut back, 0 bases at V and 7 bases at J, with 9 bases in the middle. This chain's CDR3 is CAISESGSGEKLFF. The DNA of the CDR3 is TGTGCCATCAGTGAGTCAGGTTCGGGTGAAAAACTGTTTTTT.

V is TRBV2 and J is TRBJ2-3; 11 nucleotides line up with TRBD2. The ends lost 10 bases at V and 2 bases at J; junction bases unmatched: 5. The CDR3 consists of 14 residues. CDR1 and CDR2 (germline): SNHLY, FYNNEI. For the CDR3, the DNA is TGTGCCACCCGACTAGCGGGGTACACAGATACGCAGTATTTT. This translates into CATRLAGYTDTQYF. Using reference TRBV2 and TRBJ2-3 for the parts outside the CDR3, the full variable domain is EPEVTQTPSHQVTQMGQEVILRCVPISNHLYFYWYRQILGQKVEFLVSFYNNEISEKSEIFDDQFSVERPDGSNFTLKIRSTKLEDSAMYFCATRLAGYTDTQYFGPGTRLTVL.

The rearrangement uses TRBV4-3 and TRBJ1-1; tentatively, D is TRBD1 (5 bases). This CDR3 comprises 16 residues. Germline CDR1 reads LGHNA; CDR2 reads YSLEER. Trimming shortened V by 0 bases and J by 2 bases, and 13 bases separated the two germline ends. The CDR3 DNA reads as TGCGCCAGCAGCCAAGAGAGCTGGGGGGTAAACACTGAAGCTTTCTTT. Its protein product is CASSQESWGVNTEAFF.

The chain joins TRBV21-1 to TRBJ2-7; the table assigns TRBD1, which was not confirmed against the DNA. TRBV21-1 is a pseudogene. The CDR3 loop spans 14 amino acids. As DNA, the CDR3 is TGTGCCAGCAGCTCCAGGACAATCCCCTACGAGCAGTACTTC. Protein: CASSSRTIPYEQYF.

The rearrangement uses TRBV18 and TRBJ2-5, with unresolved D. Germline CDR1 KGHSH, CDR2 LQKENI. Trimming left V 3 bases short and J 5 bases short, with 4 bases between. This CDR3 contains 11 residues. The DNA of the CDR3 is TGTGCCAGCTCACCGGATGAGACCCAGTACTTC. Protein: CASSPDETQYF.

This chain joins TRBV28 and TRBJ2-7; TRBD1 matches at 11 bases. Germline trimming cut 4 bases from V and 3 bases from J; bases unmatched to any gene: 14. The V gene's germline CDR1 is MDHEN and CDR2 SYDVKM. The CDR3 is 18 amino acids. The CDR3 loop reads CASSSTYHDGTGGYEQYF. CDR3 DNA: TGTGCCAGCAGTTCGACCTACCATGACGGGACAGGGGGCTACGAGCAGTACTTC.

This rearrangement joins TRBV5-6 to TRBJ2-7; no clear D. The CDR3 spans 12 residues. The ends were cut back, 4 bases at V and 0 bases at J, with 5 bases in the middle. The germline gives CDR1 SGHDT, CDR2 YYEEEE. Here the CDR3 reads CASSKDSYEQYF. DNA for the CDR3: TGTGCCAGCAGCAAAGACTCCTACGAGCAGTACTTC.

The chain joins TRBV27 to TRBJ2-5; 7 bases are shared with TRBD2. J lost 4 bases, V lost 5 bases, and 4 bases had no gene match. The CDR3 sequence is 13 residues long. The V gene's germline CDR1 is MNHEY and CDR2 SMNVEV (reference sequence). The CDR3 DNA follows: TGTGCCAGCAGTACCCAGCGGGGAGAGACCCAGTACTTC. This sequence encodes CASSTQRGETQYF.

The chain joins TRBV9 to TRBJ1-1, with a weak D call TRBD1 (5 bases). Trimming shortened V by 2 bases and J by 4 bases, and 15 bases separated the two germline ends. Looked up from germline, CDR1 is SGDLS and CDR2 is YYNGEE. This CDR3 has 15 amino acids. The CDR3, as DNA: TGTGCCAGCAGCGTTGCCGGGACGGCTCTCACTGAAGCTTTCTTT. This translates into CASSVAGTALTEAFF.

V usage is TRBV29-1 and J usage is TRBJ1-1; 8 nucleotides align to TRBD1. The V and J ends lost 0 bases and 11 bases, in that order; junction bases with no gene match: 2. CDR1 SQVTM and CDR2 ANQGSEA come from the germline V gene. The CDR3 covers 11 residues. Here the CDR3 DNA reads TGCAGCGTTGAAGATCGGGACAGGGCTTTCTTT. Translation gives CSVEDRDRAFF.

The chain uses TRBV10-2 and TRBJ1-1, with D perhaps matching TRBD1 (5 bases). The CDR3 contains 17 residues. The V and J ends lost 0 bases and 5 bases respectively, with 19 bases between them. Germline assignment: CDR1 WSHSY and CDR2 SAAADI. The CDR3 protein is CASSESQGWLVRTEAFF. CDR3 DNA: TGCGCCAGCAGTGAGTCGCAGGGTTGGTTGGTCAGGACTGAAGCTTTCTTT.

This clone was picked up one time. V is TRBV7-8 and J is TRBJ2-7, with D possibly TRBD1 on 5 matching bases. Deletions cut 0 bases from V and 0 bases from J, with 12 bases between. This CDR3 contains 16 residues. The germline CDR1 and CDR2 sequences are SGHVS and FQNEAQ. The CDR3 nucleotides read TGTGCCAGCAGCTTAGCGCATGGGCAGGGCTCCTACGAGCAGTACTTC. Translation: CASSLAHGQGSYEQYF.

The genes are TRBV4-1 and TRBJ2-2, with 11 bases lining up with TRBD2. The germline CDR1 and CDR2 sequences are MGHRA and YSYEKL. The V gene end was trimmed by 1 base and the J gene end by 6 bases; junction bases not matched to a gene: 16. This CDR3 contains 20 residues. The CDR3 protein is CASSQVRVAFSGGAAGELFF. DNA of the CDR3: TGCGCCAGCAGCCAAGTGAGAGTGGCCTTTAGCGGGGGGGCCGCCGGGGAGCTGTTTTTT.

The CDR3 sequence is CASSQLLGSNQPQHF. CDR3 in DNA: TGCGCCAGCAGCCAACTATTGGGTAGCAATCAGCCCCAGCATTTT. The chain links TRBV4-1 to TRBJ1-5; D gene ambiguous. Germline V lookup: CDR1 MGHRA, CDR2 YSYEKL. V was clipped by 2 bases and J by 0 bases, with 8 bases between them. The CDR3 runs to 15 residues.

The V gene is TRBV11-3, the J gene TRBJ2-5; D is undetermined. The CDR3 covers 13 residues. Trimming took 4 bases from V and 2 from J, leaving 8 bases between them. Germline V lookup: CDR1 SGHNT, CDR2 YENEEA. CDR3 DNA sequence: TGTGCCAGCAGCTCTCCTGGACAAGAGACCCAGTACTTC. This sequence encodes CASSSPGQETQYF.

The chain carries TRBV5-8 and TRBJ2-7, with D possibly being TRBD1 or TRBD2 (7 bases each). Deletions cut 0 bases from V and 1 base from J, with 14 bases between. The CDR3 has 16 amino acids. Looked up from germline, CDR1 is SGHTS and CDR2 is YDEGEE. In DNA form, the CDR3 reads TGTGCCAGCAGCTTGGTTGGGGGGGACAGATCCTACGAGCAGTACTTC. It translates to CASSLVGGDRSYEQYF. Variable domain in full (rest from reference TRBV5-8 and TRBJ2-7): EAGVTQSPTHLIKTRGQQATLRCSPISGHTSVYWYQQALGLGLQFLLWYDEGEERNRGNFPPRFSGRQFPNYSSELNVNALELEDSALYLCASSLVGGDRSYEQYFGPGTRLTVT.

For this clone: The sample holds other DNA sequences that translate to the same CDR3. V is TRBV27 and J is TRBJ1-1; 7 bases match TRBD1. Germline V lookup: CDR1 MNHEY, CDR2 SMNVEV (reference sequence). The CDR3 extends over 13 amino acids. J was trimmed by 4 bases and V by 2 bases; bases with no gene match: 1. The CDR3 DNA reads as TGTGCCAGCAGTTTAGGGACAGCCACTGAAGCTTTCTTT. It yields the protein CASSLGTATEAFF.

The chain has TRBV30 and TRBJ1-2; no definite D call. This CDR3 spans 16 amino acids. CDR1 and CDR2 (germline): GTSNPN, SVGIG (reference sequence). The V end was cut by 0 bases, the J end by 1 base, with 15 bases between. CDR3 in DNA: TGTGCCTGGAGTGTATTAGGTCAGGAACGTAACTATGGCTACACCTTC. As protein: CAWSVLGQERNYGYTF.